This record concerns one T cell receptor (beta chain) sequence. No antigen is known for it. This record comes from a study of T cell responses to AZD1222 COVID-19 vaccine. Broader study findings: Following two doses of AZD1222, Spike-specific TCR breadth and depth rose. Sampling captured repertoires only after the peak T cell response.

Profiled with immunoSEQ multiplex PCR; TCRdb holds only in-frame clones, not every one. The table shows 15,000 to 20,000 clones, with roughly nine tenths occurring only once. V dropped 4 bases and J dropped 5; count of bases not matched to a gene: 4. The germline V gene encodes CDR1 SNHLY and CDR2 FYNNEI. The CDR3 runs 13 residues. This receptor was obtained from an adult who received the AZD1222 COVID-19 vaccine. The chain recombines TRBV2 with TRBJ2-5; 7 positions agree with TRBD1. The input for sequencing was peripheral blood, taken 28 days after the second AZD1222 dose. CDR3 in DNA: TGTGCCAGCAGTGTTAGGGGGCTGGAGACCCAGTACTTC. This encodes CASSVRGLETQYF.